Included here is one TCR beta chain sequence, with context. As processed by the authors: Reference gene primers were amplified, and this amplification served to estimate nucleated cell counts. Sequencing was performed with immunoSEQ multiplex PCR; in TCRdb, only in-frame clones are kept and a portion is missing. The V and J calls and clone size come from that table; D and trimming were worked out from the DNA. The table shows fewer than 300,000 clones, with roughly 85% occurring only once. The data derive from a study of blood T cell repertoires in COVID-19. About the research overall: Researchers got acute and convalescent COVID-19 samples from the United States, Italy and Spain.

Trimming removed 0 bases at V and 7 bases at J, with 8 bases between. This CDR3 is built from 13 residues. The V gene's germline CDR1 is MGHRA and CDR2 YSYEKL. The sequence was obtained from a woman aged 18-29 years with acute or convalescent COVID-19. This chain links TRBV4-1 with TRBJ2-3; D might be TRBD1 (5 bases). The sequencing sample was made of peripheral blood. The CDR3 loop reads CASSQERGYTQYF. The CDR3 DNA is TGCGCCAGCAGCCAAGAAAGGGGTTATACGCAGTATTTT.